This TCR beta chain was sequenced for a study of patients and donors after allogeneic stem cell transplantation. TCRdb analysed the RT-PCR reads with MiXCR anew, one entry per CDR3 protein. The data hold roughly 940,000 distinct CDR3 sequences, with about a sixth observed a single time. V lost 0 bases to trimming and J lost 1 base, with 10 bases between them. Germline CDR1 reads SGHRS; CDR2 reads YFSETQ. The CDR3 has 15 residues. Sequenced: blood, either unsorted or a sorted T cell fraction (not recorded which). This sequence was found in a human donor who was either an allogeneic HSCT recipient or a stem cell or donor lymphocyte infusion donor (not recorded which). It is not recorded whose cells these are; they may come from a transplant donor. The chain has TRBV5-1 and TRBJ1-1, with D possibly being TRBD1 (5 bases). CDR3 in DNA: TGCGCCAGCAGCTTGGGAGGGGCACGGAACACTGAAGCTTTCTTT. Translation gives CASSLGGARNTEAFF.